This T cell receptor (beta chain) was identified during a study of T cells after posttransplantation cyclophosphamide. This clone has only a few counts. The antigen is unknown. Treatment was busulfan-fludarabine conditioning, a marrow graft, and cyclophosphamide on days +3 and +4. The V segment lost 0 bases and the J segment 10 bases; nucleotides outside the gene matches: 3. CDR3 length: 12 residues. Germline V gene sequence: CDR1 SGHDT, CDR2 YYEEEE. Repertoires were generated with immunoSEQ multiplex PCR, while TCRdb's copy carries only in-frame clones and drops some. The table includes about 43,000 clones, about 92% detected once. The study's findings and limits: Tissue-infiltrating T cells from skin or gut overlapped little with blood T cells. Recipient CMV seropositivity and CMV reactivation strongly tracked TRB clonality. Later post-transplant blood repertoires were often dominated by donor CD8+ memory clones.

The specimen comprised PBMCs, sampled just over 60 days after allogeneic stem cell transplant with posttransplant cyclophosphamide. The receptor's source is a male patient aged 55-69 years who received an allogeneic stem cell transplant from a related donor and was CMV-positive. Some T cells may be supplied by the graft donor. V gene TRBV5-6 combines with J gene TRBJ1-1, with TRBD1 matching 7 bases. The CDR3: CASSLGGDRAFF. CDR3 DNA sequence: TGTGCCAGCAGCTTGGGAGGGGACAGAGCTTTCTTT.